This record concerns one TCR beta chain sequence. The antigen remains unidentified. This entry belongs to a study of OX40 agonist ivuxolimab in advanced cancers. Study-wide background: Checkpoint inhibitors had been given previously to 40% of patients.

Using immunoSEQ multiplex PCR, the repertoire was profiled, and TCRdb retains in-frame clones only, with some absent. The sample records 31,000 or so clones, roughly 79% being singletons. Deletions cut 6 bases from V and 3 bases from J, with 14 bases between. Looked up from germline, CDR1 is MDHEN and CDR2 is SYDVKM. The CDR3 is 14 residues long. Whole-study results and caveats: With doses of 0.1 to 3.0 mg/kg, CD4+ and CD8+ blood T cells had undergone clonal expansion by week 6.

This chain links TRBV28 with TRBJ1-1; D might be TRBD1 (5 bases). This TCR was recovered from an adult with an advanced solid tumor such as melanoma, head and neck, liver or kidney cancer. The sample here was CD4+ or CD8+ T cells sorted from blood, taken in a trial of the OX40 agonist ivuxolimab. The CDR3 is CASSSYGGDTEAFF. CDR3 nucleotides: TGTGCCAGCAGCTCCTATGGGGGGGACACTGAAGCTTTCTTT.